This T cell receptor beta chain stems from a study of CD8 T cells in ankylosing spondylitis. This clonotype appeared a few times. What it binds is unknown. Germline V gene lookup returns CDR1 SGHVS and CDR2 FQNEAQ. The CDR3 totals 16 residues. Trimming cost V 0 bases and J 7 bases, with 15 bases left between them. MiXCR, applied by TCRdb to the 5' RACE reads, yields one record per CDR3 protein. The table has roughly 350,000 distinct CDR3 sequences, less than 9.5% seen once; the top ten hold about 14%. Study-wide points: A motif of eight highly homologous TCR beta variants was seen as apparently characteristic of ankylosing spondylitis blood.

The J gene is TRBJ1-4, the V gene TRBV7-8; D not certain. This TCR came from a male donor with ankylosing spondylitis. Material: blood, either unsorted or a sorted T cell fraction (not recorded which). The DNA of the CDR3 is TGTGCCAGCAGCTTAGCGGAGGGCACGGTGGGTGAAAAACTGTTTTTT. Translated: CASSLAEGTVGEKLFF.